Each of the 9 T cell receptor beta chains below was sequenced from the same sample in a study of blood T cell repertoires in COVID-19. Method: immunoSEQ multiplex PCR; TCRdb's copy keeps in-frame clones and lacks some. The table lists 55,000 to 85,000 clones, around 67% of them singletons, with roughly a fifth in the top ten. Sequenced sample: peripheral blood. All receptors come from a man aged 55-75 years with acute or convalescent COVID-19.

The CDR3 bases are TGTGCCACCAGTGATTTGCCCCTTAGCGGGGGACGGACCGGGGAGCTGTTTTTT. Its translation: CATSDLPLSGGRTGELFF. The gene calls are TRBV24-1 and TRBJ2-2, with 9 bases fitting TRBD2. The CDR3 sequence is 18 residues long. V trimming: 0 bases; J trimming: 5 bases; junction bases outside the gene matches: 9. Germline loops: CDR1 KGHDR, CDR2 SFDVKD.

The chain uses TRBV18 and TRBJ1-5; D is unclear. Trimming cost V 2 bases and J 3 bases, with 8 bases left between them. Per germline, CDR1 KGHSH and CDR2 LQKENI. The CDR3 loop spans 14 amino acids. The CDR3 sequence is CASSPGSTNQPQHF. CDR3 DNA: TGTGCCAGCTCACCAGGCAGTACCAATCAGCCCCAGCATTTT. Drawing the rest from reference TRBV18 and TRBJ1-5, the complete variable domain is NAGVMQNPRHLVRRRGQEARLRCSPMKGHSHVYWYRQLPEEGLKFMVYLQKENIIDESGMPKERFSAEFPKEGPSILRIQQVVRGDSAAYFCASSPGSTNQPQHFGDGTRLSIL.

The CDR3, as DNA: TGTGCCAGCAGTTTAGCGGACAGCCTTAGCGGGAGGGACACAGATACGCAGTATTTT. It yields the protein CASSLADSLSGRDTDTQYF. The V gene is TRBV27, the J gene TRBJ2-3, with TRBD2 identical over 11 bases. Losses at the gene ends were 2 bases for V and 2 bases for J; bases not matched to a gene: 12. The germline gives CDR1 MNHEY, CDR2 SMNVEV (reference sequence). This CDR3 is 19 amino acids long.

This sequence joins TRBV5-1 and TRBJ2-2; possible D gene TRBD1, 6 bases. Germline CDR1 SGHRS, CDR2 YFSETQ. V dropped 1 base and J dropped 4 bases, with 17 bases sitting between them. This CDR3 contains 17 residues. The CDR3, as DNA: TGCGCCAGCAGCTTGCTTACGGGTAGGGGGACCACCGGGGAGCTGTTTTTT. Protein sequence: CASSLLTGRGTTGELFF.

This chain links TRBV19 with TRBJ2-1, with 13 positions matching TRBD2. Germline V gives CDR1 LNHDA, CDR2 SQIVND (reference sequence). The CDR3 runs 17 residues. V shed 6 bases and J 4 bases; nucleotides not matched to a gene: 9. The CDR3 here is CASRFTSGRAGYNEQFF. The CDR3 DNA follows: TGTGCCAGTAGATTCACTAGCGGGAGGGCCGGTTACAATGAGCAGTTCTTC.

This clone came up once. J is TRBJ2-7 and V is TRBV2; D perhaps matches TRBD1 (5 bases). This CDR3 comprises 13 residues. From germline, CDR1 is SNHLY and CDR2 FYNNEI. V was pared by 6 bases and J by 1 base, with 10 bases between. The CDR3 DNA is TGTGCCAGCAGGAGACAGCCTTCCTACGAGCAGTACGTC. It specifies CASRRQPSYEQYV.

The V and J genes are TRBV5-1 and TRBJ2-3; D is unclear. Germline CDR1 and CDR2: SGHRS and YFSETQ. The CDR3 runs 14 residues. V was pared by 4 bases and J by 3 bases, with 12 bases between. The CDR3 region has the DNA TGCGCCAGCAGCCCTATGTTGACAACAGATACGCAGTATTTT. Translating it yields CASSPMLTTDTQYF.

This clone was counted between two and nine times. The chain is built from TRBV5-1 and TRBJ2-3; possibly TRBD1 for D (5 bases). The CDR3 is 16 amino acids. The V end was cut by 2 bases, the J end by 3 bases, with 16 bases between. Germline values: CDR1 SGHRS, CDR2 YFSETQ. DNA for the CDR3: TGCGCCAGCAGCTTAACTGCAGGGTACAGAACAGATACGCAGTATTTT. Translated: CASSLTAGYRTDTQYF.

CDR3 region: CASSPGGVAYEQYF. DNA of the CDR3: TGTGCCAGCAGCCCCGGCGGTGTCGCCTACGAGCAGTACTTC. The rearrangement joins TRBV27 to TRBJ2-7; no clear D gene. The ends were cut back, 6 bases at V and 2 bases at J, with 14 bases in the middle. CDR1 MNHEY and CDR2 SMNVEV come from the germline V gene (reference sequence). The CDR3 totals 14 residues.